Only one count was recorded for the clone carrying this TCR beta chain. Clones were sequenced by immunoSEQ multiplex PCR, and TCRdb holds only the in-frame ones, with some missing. The repertoire holds about 670,000 clones, with about nine tenths as singletons. The sample is drawn from a study of blood T cell repertoires in COVID-19. Study in general: COVID-19 samples, acute and convalescent, were from the United States, Italy and Spain.

The V gene's germline CDR1 is MNHEY and CDR2 SVGAGI. This CDR3 has 14 amino acids. V was cut by 6 bases and J by 9 bases, with 18 bases left in between. J is TRBJ1-5 and V is TRBV6-5, with D perhaps TRBD1 (6 bases). Input material: peripheral blood. The TCR comes from a woman between 18 and 30 years old with acute or convalescent COVID-19. CDR3 residues: CASRDGRGERPQHF. In DNA, the CDR3 is TGTGCCAGCAGGGATGGGAGGGGGGAGAGGCCCCAGCATTTT.